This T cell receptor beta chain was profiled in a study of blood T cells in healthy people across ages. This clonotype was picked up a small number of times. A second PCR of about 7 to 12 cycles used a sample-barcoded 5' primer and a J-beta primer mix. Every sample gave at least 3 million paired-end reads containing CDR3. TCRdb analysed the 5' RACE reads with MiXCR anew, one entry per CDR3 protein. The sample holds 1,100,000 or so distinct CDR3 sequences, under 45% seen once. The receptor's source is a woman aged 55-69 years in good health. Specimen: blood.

CDR3 nucleotides: TGTGCCAGCAGCCAAGGCGCCTTAGCGGGAGTCGATGAGCAGTTCTTC. It specifies CASSQGALAGVDEQFF. The chain couples TRBV4-2 to TRBJ2-1; 9 positions match TRBD2. The CDR3 consists of 16 residues. Looked up from germline, CDR1 is LGHNA and CDR2 is YNFKEQ. Trimming at V came to 1 base and at J to 8 bases, leaving 9 bases not matched to a gene.